This is a list of T cell receptor beta chains from one sample in a study of molecular identifiers for immune sequencing clone quantification. TCRdb processed the PCR reads anew with MiXCR; each CDR3 protein has one entry. The sample includes about 500,000 distinct CDR3 sequences, about a fifth of them seen just once. The source material was naive CD8+ T cells from blood, with Jurkat cell RNA spiked in. Source of these receptors: a human donor in good health. Some libraries in this study had Jurkat cell RNA spiked in. Each CDR3 is given with its conserved first and last residue.

v_call,j_call,cdr3_aa
TRBV19,TRBJ2-1,CASSIVQGEIEQFF
TRBV11-2,TRBJ2-7,CASSLDPGAEQYF
TRBV7-6,TRBJ2-3,CASSPDRETDTQYF
TRBV20-1,TRBJ2-2,CSASGVNTGELFF
TRBV6-2/TRBV6-3,TRBJ1-5,CASSSLDREAFQPQHF
TRBV7-6,TRBJ2-7,CASSTGQAVNYEQYF
TRBV6-5,TRBJ1-3,CASSYLGPGNTIYF
TRBV7-9,TRBJ1-5,CASSQTGMGNQPQHF
TRBV3-1,TRBJ2-3,CASSQPTSGPQGDTQYF
TRBV2,TRBJ2-5,CAGRTSGVQETQYF
TRBV28,TRBJ2-7,CASSPLVTHEQYF
TRBV27,TRBJ1-3,CASSLQGFGNTIYF
TRBV6-6,TRBJ1-1,CASRPLNTEAFF
TRBV7-9,TRBJ1-5,CASSLGPRDWNQPQHF
TRBV29-1,TRBJ1-1,CSATMNTEAFF
TRBV7-8,TRBJ2-3,CASSFWGTGGTDTQYF
TRBV5-5,TRBJ2-7,CASTQGGSYEQYF
TRBV6-6,TRBJ1-2,CASSYTGTGLANYGYTF
TRBV11-2,TRBJ1-4,CASSSTENNEKLFF
TRBV6-2/TRBV6-3,TRBJ1-1,CATVRRNDGTEAFF
TRBV5-1,TRBJ2-7,CASSLAGQMNHEQYF
TRBV9,TRBJ1-1,CASSSSGFGTEAFF
TRBV7-6,TRBJ2-1,CASSSASAWDEQFF
TRBV12-3/TRBV12-4,TRBJ2-7,CASSVRQGWYEQYF
TRBV11-2,TRBJ1-6,CASSQLPGQGYPRSPLHF
TRBV9,TRBJ1-3,CGEPQQRRGRDRGHSGNTIYF
TRBV28,TRBJ2-5,CASSLSKSDLSETQYF
TRBV9,TRBJ2-5,CASSGEGRAQETQYF
TRBV12-3/TRBV12-4,TRBJ2-7,CASSLTGREQYF
TRBV3-1,TRBJ2-7,CASSPGTSGEYEQHF
TRBV27,TRBJ2-2,CASSLGQGGGDTGELFF
TRBV4-3,TRBJ2-3,CASSPTSGPTDTQYF
TRBV20-1,TRBJ1-1,CSASGGEAFF
TRBV6-2/TRBV6-3,TRBJ1-2,CASTNNPVTNYGYTF
TRBV19,TRBJ1-1,CASSIDNRGQAEAFF
TRBV12-3/TRBV12-4,TRBJ2-2,CASSTTSPGELFF
TRBV19,TRBJ1-5,CASSIVGTGGQPQHF
TRBV19,TRBJ2-1,CASTPGTAYNEQFF
TRBV6-1,TRBJ2-7,CASSAGASPGYEQYF
TRBV10-3,TRBJ1-5,CAISESRGNEPQHF
TRBV7-9,TRBJ2-2,CASSTWTSGIVRELFF
TRBV7-6,TRBJ2-5,CASSSGSQETQYF
TRBV12-3/TRBV12-4,TRBJ1-2,CAGRLIGTEAGYTF
TRBV12-3/TRBV12-4,TRBJ2-1,CASSSGTPSDGQFF
TRBV12-3/TRBV12-4,TRBJ1-4,CASTDQGSQEKLFF
TRBV4-3,TRBJ2-1,CASSLRDRSYNEQFF
TRBV4-3,TRBJ2-2,CASSHGQANTGELFF
TRBV6-1,TRBJ2-1,CASRFDSGRGYNEQFF
TRBV20-1,TRBJ2-2,CSAIPRGLAGVGGELFF
TRBV29-1,TRBJ2-7,CSVQGTGTDYEQYF
TRBV19,TRBJ1-1,CASSFSGGDTEAFF
TRBV6-5,TRBJ1-5,CASTSGGNQPQHF
TRBV7-6,TRBJ2-7,CASSQTGQYDYEQYF
TRBV3-1,TRBJ2-3,CASSQADPLLDTQYF
TRBV27,TRBJ1-5,CASSLLGDNQPQHF
TRBV27,TRBJ1-1,CASSLSGHPNTEAFF
TRBV7-9,TRBJ1-5,CASKQGLPQHF
TRBV9,TRBJ2-1,CACSTWTSGTYNEQFF